The clone carrying this T cell receptor beta chain ranks as medium-sized in terms of frequency. Its antigen is not identified. Every individual CD8+ T cell subset underwent sorting in triplicate at 270,000 or so cells apiece. The CDR3 extends over 17 amino acids. Looked up from germline, CDR1 is SGHAT and CDR2 is FQNNGV. The libraries of TRB cDNA were prepared using 5' RACE with UMI labels. TCRdb re-analyzed the 5' RACE reads; it lists each CDR3 protein once, without DNA. Its table records about 9,000 distinct CDR3 sequences. The data derive from a study of CXCR3-negative and CXCR3-positive naive CD8 T cells. Looking at the study overall: With about 1.5 +/- 0.3 million reads per library, the TRB reads numbered about 135 million in total. Findings and caveats of the study: Comparably high diversity was seen in both naive subsets, and much lower diversity in memory CD8+ cells.

The sample consisted of naive CXCR3- CD8+ T cells from blood. Described subset: CD45RO-CCR7+CD27+CD95- naive CD8+ T cells lacking CXCR3 (TNR3-). The chain employs TRBV11-2 and TRBJ2-1; TCRdb calls TRBD2, which cannot be checked without DNA. This sequence originates from a human donor in good health. Some clones in this sample may be carry-over from other donors' samples. The CDR3 loop reads CASRDPGDAGIWLEQFF.